These 8 T cell receptor beta chains originate from one sample sequenced in a study of T-cell memory formation after mild COVID-19. TCRdb passed the 5' RACE reads through MiXCR, listing each CDR3 protein once. The data show about 270,000 distinct CDR3 sequences, under 20% seen once. The sequenced material came from PBMCs or a T cell subset sorted from them (not recorded which). The receptors come from a man between 18 and 35 years old who had mild COVID-19 (a few samples of this study predate the infection). Cell type and time point are not known.

The rearrangement joins TRBV5-1 to TRBJ2-2; D gene uncertain. Trimming cost V 0 bases and J 5 bases, with 5 bases left between them. Germline CDR1 SGHRS, CDR2 YFSETQ. This CDR3 has 13 amino acids. The CDR3 sequence: CASSLAKTGELFF. CDR3 nucleotides: TGCGCCAGCAGCTTGGCCAAGACCGGGGAGCTGTTTTTT.

The chain has TRBV10-3 and TRBJ1-1, with 7 positions matching TRBD1. Trimming cost V 2 bases and J 11 bases; bases outside gene matches: 5. The germline gives CDR1 ENHRY, CDR2 SYGVKD. The CDR3 extends over 12 amino acids. DNA of the CDR3: TGTGCCATCAGTGAGCCGGACAGGTGGGCTTTCTTT. This codes for CAISEPDRWAFF.

This clonotype appeared a few times. This chain uses TRBV3-2 with TRBJ2-2. TRBV3-2 is noted as a pseudogene. CDR3 length: 16 amino acids. CDR3 sequence: CASSQQGVENTGELFF. The CDR3 region has the DNA TGTGCCAGCAGCCAACAGGGTGTCGAAAACACCGGGGAGCTGTTTTTT.

In this sample, this clonotype turned up a few times. The gene calls are TRBV7-2 and TRBJ2-5; either TRBD1 or TRBD2 may supply D (5 bases each). CDR1 SGHTA and CDR2 FQGNSA come from the germline V gene. Between the trimmed V and J ends, which lost 8 bases and 0 bases, there was a span of 10 bases. The CDR3 has 13 residues. The CDR3 loop is CASRPGHQETQYF. CDR3 nucleotides: TGTGCCAGCCGACCGGGACACCAAGAGACCCAGTACTTC.

This clonotype was counted ten times or more. V gene TRBV24-1 combines with J gene TRBJ2-3, with D unresolved. Germline values: CDR1 KGHDR, CDR2 SFDVKD. Trimming took 9 bases from V and 0 from J, leaving 6 bases between them. The CDR3 is 12 amino acids. The CDR3 region is CATASSTDTQYF. The CDR3 DNA sequence: TGTGCCACCGCCAGCAGCACAGATACGCAGTATTTT.

This clonotype was detected only a few times. V gene TRBV5-1 combines with J gene TRBJ1-1; 12 bases map to TRBD1. This CDR3 has 16 residues. From germline, CDR1 is SGHRS and CDR2 YFSETQ. J was trimmed by 7 bases and V by 2 bases; bases with no gene match: 9. CDR3 residues: CASSFGTGGVILEAFF. The CDR3 DNA is TGCGCCAGCAGCTTTGGGACAGGGGGCGTTATTCTTGAAGCTTTCTTT.

This clonotype was counted only a few times. This chain joins TRBV28 and TRBJ1-6; 7 positions match TRBD1. The CDR3 has 18 amino acids. The germline CDR1 and CDR2 sequences are MDHEN and SYDVKM. J gave up 7 bases and V 6 bases, and 18 bases lay outside the gene matches. CDR3 loop: CASRHHLNRGKENSPLHF. CDR3 nucleotide sequence: TGTGCCAGCAGGCATCACCTCAACAGGGGAAAGGAGAATTCACCCCTCCACTTT. The variable domain in full, completed from reference TRBV28 and TRBJ1-6, reads DVKVTQSSRYLVKRTGEKVFLECVQDMDHENMFWYRQDPGLGLRLIYFSYDVKMKEKGDIPEGYSVSREKKERFSLILESASTNQTSMYLCASRHHLNRGKENSPLHFGNGTRLTVT.

The rearrangement joins TRBV2 to TRBJ2-3; the D gene could be TRBD1 or TRBD2 (5 bases each). This CDR3 has 13 amino acids. Trimming left V 9 bases short and J 2 bases short, with 12 bases between. The germline V gene encodes CDR1 SNHLY and CDR2 FYNNEI. CDR3 loop: CARLGEFTDTQYF. The CDR3 DNA reads TGTGCCAGACTAGGGGAATTCACAGATACGCAGTATTTT. The full variable domain, with the rest looked up from reference TRBV2 and TRBJ2-3, is EPEVTQTPSHQVTQMGQEVILRCVPISNHLYFYWYRQILGQKVEFLVSFYNNEISEKSEIFDDQFSVERPDGSNFTLKIRSTKLEDSAMYFCARLGEFTDTQYFGPGTRLTVL.